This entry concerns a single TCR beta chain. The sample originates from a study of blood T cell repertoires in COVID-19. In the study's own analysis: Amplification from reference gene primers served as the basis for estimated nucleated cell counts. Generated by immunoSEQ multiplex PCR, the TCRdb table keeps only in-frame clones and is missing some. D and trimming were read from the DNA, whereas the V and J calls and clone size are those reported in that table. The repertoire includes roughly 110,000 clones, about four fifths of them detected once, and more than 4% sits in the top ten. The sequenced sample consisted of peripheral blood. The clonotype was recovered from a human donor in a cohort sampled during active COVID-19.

The CDR3 nucleotides read TGTGCCAGCAGGAGGACTAGCGGGACCCTGGGTCGAGAGACCCAGTACTTC. Protein product: CASRRTSGTLGRETQYF. The chain joins TRBV2 to TRBJ2-5; 12 bases are a match to TRBD2. Germline V lookup: CDR1 SNHLY, CDR2 FYNNEI. The ends lost 6 bases at V and 4 bases at J; junction bases unmatched: 12. The CDR3 runs to 17 residues.